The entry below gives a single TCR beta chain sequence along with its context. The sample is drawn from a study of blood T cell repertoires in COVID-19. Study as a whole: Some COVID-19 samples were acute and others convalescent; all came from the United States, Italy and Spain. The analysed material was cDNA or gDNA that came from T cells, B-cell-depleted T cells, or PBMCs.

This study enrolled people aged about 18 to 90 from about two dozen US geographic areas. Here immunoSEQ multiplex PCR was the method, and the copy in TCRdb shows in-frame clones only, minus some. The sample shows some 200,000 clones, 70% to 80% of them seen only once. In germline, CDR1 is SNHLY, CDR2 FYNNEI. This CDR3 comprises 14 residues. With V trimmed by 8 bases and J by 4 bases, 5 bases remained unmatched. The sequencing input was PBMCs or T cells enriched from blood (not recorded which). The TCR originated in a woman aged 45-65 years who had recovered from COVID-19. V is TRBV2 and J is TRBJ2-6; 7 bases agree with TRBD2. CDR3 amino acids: CASGREAGANVLTF. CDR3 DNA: TGTGCCAGCGGGAGGGAGGCAGGGGCCAACGTCCTGACTTTC.